Listed below are T cell receptor beta chains from one sample, sequenced in a study of cytomegalovirus exposure and HLA in healthy donors. Assay used: immunoSEQ multiplex PCR; TCRdb lists only in-frame clones, some missing. The sample lists roughly 130,000 clones; roughly 70% were seen once. Specimen: PBMCs. These receptors came from a woman aged 40 to 50 in good health and CMV-seropositive. CDR3s include the opening cysteine and the closing phenylalanine or tryptophan. Fields, in order: clone size, V gene, D gene, J gene, CDR3 DNA, CDR3 protein. A D gene is named only where the DNA matches it firmly. Clone sizes are given selectively: once, few, many, or a class where the clone is expanded.

>once|TRBV7-8|TRBD2|TRBJ2-1
TGTGCCAGCAGCCGGACTAGCGCCTACAATGAGCAGTTCTTC
CASSRTSAYNEQFF
>NA|TRBV5-1|NA|TRBJ2-2
TGCGCCAGCAGCTTGGACTCACCTAACACCGGGGAGCTGTTTTTT
CASSLDSPNTGELFF
>few|TRBV4-3|NA|TRBJ2-6
TGCGCCAGCAGCCAAGAGGGCCCCGCCTCTGGGGCCAACGTCCTGACTTTC
CASSQEGPASGANVLTF
>NA|TRBV28|NA|TRBJ2-5
TGTGCCAGCAGTTTCTCCAGTGAAGAGACCCAGTACTTC
CASSFSSEETQYF
>few|TRBV4-3|TRBD2|TRBJ2-3
TGCGCCAGCAGCCAAGATCTAGCGGGAGGGTCAGATACGCAGTATTTT
CASSQDLAGGSDTQYF
>NA|TRBV5-6|NA|TRBJ1-6
TGTGCCAGCAGCTTGGTTCAGGCAGACATTTCACCCCTCCACTTT
CASSLVQADISPLHF
>once|TRBV5-5|NA|TRBJ1-1
TGTGCCAGCAGCTTGACAGGGTGGGGGACTGAAGCTTTCTTT
CASSLTGWGTEAFF
>once|TRBV10-3|TRBD1|TRBJ2-7
TGTGCCATCAGTGCCGCGGGACAGGGCCCCGAGCAGTACTTC
CAISAAGQGPEQYF
>NA|TRBV18|NA|TRBJ2-3
TGTGCCAGCTCCGGGGGACTGAGCACAGATACGCAGTATTTT
CASSGGLSTDTQYF
>NA|TRBV6-4|TRBD2|TRBJ2-5
TGTGCCAGCAGTGAAAGATCGGGAGGGGGCCAAGAGACCCAGTACTTC
CASSERSGGGQETQYF
>once|TRBV7-8|NA|TRBJ2-3
TGTGCCAGCAGCTTAGCATCAGGACTTTCCACAGATACGCAGTATTTT
CASSLASGLSTDTQYF
>few|TRBV11-1|TRBD2|TRBJ2-1
TGTGCCAGCAGCCGTGAGCGGGGGGAGGGCAATGAGCAGTTCTTC
CASSRERGEGNEQFF
>NA|TRBV5-4|TRBD1|TRBJ1-2
TGTGCCAGCAGCTTGGTGGCAGGGGGCGGATCCGGTGGCTACACCTTC
CASSLVAGGGSGGYTF
>NA|TRBV5-1|NA|TRBJ2-1
TGCGCCAGCAGCTTGGCTTCGGATGAGCAGTTCTTC
CASSLASDEQFF
>NA|TRBV28|NA|TRBJ2-3
TGTGCCAGCAGTTTCCAGACAGGAGCTTTCACAGATACGCAGTATTTT
CASSFQTGAFTDTQYF
>NA|TRBV14|NA|TRBJ2-7
TGTGCCAGCAGCCAAGATCCTGGTGGAGGCGAGCAGTACTTC
CASSQDPGGGEQYF
>NA|TRBV30|TRBD1|TRBJ1-2
TGTGCCTGGAGTTTGGGACAGGGGGCCTATGGCTACACCTTC
CAWSLGQGAYGYTF
>NA|TRBV7-2|NA|TRBJ2-7
TGTGCCAGCAGTCCGGGGAGTTCAGTCTACGAGCAGTACTTC
CASSPGSSVYEQYF
>NA|TRBV5-6|NA|TRBJ2-7
TGTGCCAGCAGCTTGGTAGGGGATGAGCAGTACTTC
CASSLVGDEQYF
>NA|TRBV4-1|TRBD1|TRBJ1-4
TGCGCCAGCAGCCTCCTGACAGGGGTGGCTAATGAAAAACTGTTTTTT
CASSLLTGVANEKLFF
>NA|TRBV29-1|NA|TRBJ2-3
TGCAGCGTTGTTAGGGGGGGACGGGATACGCAGTATTTT
CSVVRGGRDTQYF
>NA|TRBV19|NA|TRBJ1-5
TGTGCCAGTAGTATAGGTCAGGGAGGGCATCAGCCCCAGCATTTT
CASSIGQGGHQPQHF
>NA|TRBV5-1|TRBD1|TRBJ1-2
TGCGCCAGCAGCTTTAATGGACAGGGGTATGGCTACACCTTC
CASSFNGQGYGYTF
>NA|TRBV14|TRBD1|TRBJ2-1
TGTGCCAGCAGCCATGACAGGGGGTTTGAGCAGTTCTTC
CASSHDRGFEQFF
>NA|TRBV4-1|NA|TRBJ2-3
TGCGCCAGCAGCCAAGTTGGCCTAGGAGTTAGCACAGATACGCAGTATTTT
CASSQVGLGVSTDTQYF
>few|TRBV28|NA|TRBJ1-5
TGTGCCAGCAGTTTGGCGGCTTACAATCAGCCCCAGCATTTT
CASSLAAYNQPQHF
>NA|TRBV6-5|NA|TRBJ2-3
TGTGCCAGTCGGCGGGGGCCCCGCCGGGATACGCAGTATTTT
CASRRGPRRDTQYF
>once|TRBV28|NA|TRBJ1-2
TGTGCCAGCACCTCAGCGTATGGCTACACCTTC
CASTSAYGYTF
>NA|TRBV7-3|NA|TRBJ2-1
TGTGCCAGCAGCTTAGGAGGTGTGAAGGGCTACAATGAGCAGTTCTTC
CASSLGGVKGYNEQFF
>NA|TRBV7-2|NA|TRBJ1-2
TGTGCCAGCAGCTTAAGCGAAGGCTACACCTTC
CASSLSEGYTF